This T cell receptor beta chain was recorded in a study of HIV-infected patients and healthy controls. This clonotype has a handful of counts. TCRdb used MiXCR to reprocess the 5' RACE reads, holding one entry per CDR3 protein. The sample lists more than 15,000 distinct CDR3 sequences, less than 20% seen once, with 33% in the top ten. V lost 2 bases, J lost 3 bases, and 17 bases lay in between. CDR1 is PRHDT, CDR2 FYEKMQ, per germline (reference sequence). CDR3 length: 18 amino acids. The V call is TRBV13, the J call TRBJ2-6; tentatively, D is TRBD1 (6 bases). The sample was CD8+ T cells from blood. The TCR was taken from a human donor in good health. The CDR3 region is CASSLTGLTWGGANVLTF. CDR3 in DNA: TGTGCCAGCAGCTTAACAGGGCTCACCTGGGGTGGGGCCAACGTCCTGACTTTC.